This TCR beta chain was captured in a study of patients and donors after allogeneic stem cell transplantation. Each CDR3 protein is one row after TCRdb ran MiXCR on the RT-PCR reads. The table records some 880,000 distinct CDR3 sequences, roughly 18% of them present only once. The CDR3 runs to 16 residues. V was pared by 4 bases and J by 2 bases, with 8 bases of the junction left unmatched. CDR1 and CDR2 (germline): SGHDT, YYEEEE. This receptor was identified in a human donor who was either an allogeneic HSCT recipient or a stem cell or donor lymphocyte infusion donor (not recorded which). It is not recorded whose cells these are; they may come from a transplant donor. The chain combines TRBV5-6 with TRBJ2-3; TRBD2 aligns across 9 bases. The material sequenced was blood, either unsorted or a sorted T cell fraction (not recorded which). CDR3 protein: CASSPSGRLYTDTQYF. DNA of the CDR3: TGTGCCAGCAGCCCCAGCGGGAGGCTCTACACAGATACGCAGTATTTT.